The clone carrying this T cell receptor beta chain was detected many times. As yet, its antigen is unknown. Germline V gives CDR1 MNHEY, CDR2 SMNVEV (reference sequence). CDR3 length: 13 amino acids. V lost 0 bases to trimming and J lost 3 bases, with 6 bases between them. The record originates from a study of blood T cells in healthy people across ages. General observations from the study: Diversity of TCR beta correlated strongly with naive T cell percentage. Higher diversity, along with more naive CD4+ cells, distinguished long-lived donors from aged donors.

Next came a second PCR, run for about 7 to 11 cycles, which used a sample-barcoded 5' primer along with a J-beta primer mix. TCRdb analysed the 5' RACE reads with MiXCR anew, one entry per CDR3 protein. The sample consists of about a million distinct CDR3 sequences, around 46% of them appearing once. This sequence was found in a man younger than 40 in good health. J is TRBJ2-7 and V is TRBV27, with D unclear. Sample: blood. In nucleotides, the CDR3 is TGTGCCAGCAGTTTATCGGCAGGCTACGAGCAGTACTTC. The encoded protein is CASSLSAGYEQYF.